This T cell receptor beta chain was obtained from a study of cytomegalovirus exposure and HLA in healthy donors (TCRdb year 2017). With respect to the entire study: An earlier analysis of several hundred of the donors reported roughly 300 Gb of sequence data and around 100 million unique TCR beta sequences obtained from about 179 million T cells. Along with the approximately 700-subject first cohort, a separate validation cohort of over 90 different subjects was used. To predict cytomegalovirus infection status, the study brought together high-throughput TCR immunosequencing, statistical association of individual TCRs with disease status, and machine learning. The study profiled the T cell repertoires of hundreds of subjects by immunosequencing and related them to cytomegalovirus serostatus. Donor age, sex, ethnicity and CMV serostatus were compiled alongside the repertoire data. Rather than using new phenotypic data, the later analysis identified candidate immune exposures from TCR beta sequences and from how often those sequences occurred across donors. Because of strong linkage in the cohort, five DR-DQ haplotypes were treated as single units for association and clustering. A later genetic analysis used genome-wide SNP genotypes for 398 of the 666 donors, treating that subset as a discovery cohort. To decide whether each TCR beta V gene segment behaved as functional or pseudogenic, an earlier analysis of nearly 600 of the donors relied on high-throughput TCR beta sequencing. The study aimed to test whether signatures of past pathogen exposure could be identified by cataloging public T cell receptors. Among over 350 genotyped donors of the cohort, an average of 235,054 unique TCR beta nucleotide sequences were sequenced per donor, around 20% of them non-productive. All discovery cohort repertoires had been generated on a single sequencing platform. A later analysis re-analyzed previously published TCR beta repertoires from roughly 630 donors and added high-resolution HLA genotyping to study TCR occurrence patterns. HLA typing included class I and class II loci at four-digit resolution. Typing coverage differed by locus: A, B, C, DRB1 and DQB1 were typed in about 620-630 donors, DQA1 in around 500, DPA1 in over 600, and DPB1 in around 440. Of the 300 to 500 genotyped donors, less than 90% were placed in the genetic ancestry cluster associated with self-reported Caucasian donors. An early release covering roughly 600 HLA-typed donors comprised about 310 gigabases of sequencing data and around 85 million unique TCR sequences. Points the paper makes about the study in general: Because HLA typing was unavailable for some donors at each locus, only the typed subset was used in association tests. A further reported finding was that TCR beta sequences accurately predicted the HLA-A and HLA-B alleles for most subjects in the first cohort. In a later genetic analysis, fewer N-insertions in productive TCRs were reported among donors in an Asian-associated ancestry cluster than the 666-donor mean. Specific HLA alleles were associated with more than 15,000 TCR beta sequences at a false discovery rate of 0.05 in a later analysis. Cytomegalovirus status was reported to be diagnosed by the classifier with high specificity and sensitivity in both the original and validation cohorts. According to a later analysis, TCR association rates differed among HLA loci, with DRB1 alleles showing the most associated TCRs and HLA-C alleles showing the fewest. Assigning TCR associations to individual alleles was difficult when HLA alleles, especially DR and DQ, strongly co-occurred. Across donors, most TCR sequences were observed very rarely, whereas some public TCRs were present in many individuals. A cluster of highly shared sequence variants was judged likely to represent a technical artifact of the sequencing pipeline. Sequencing depth was assumed to be roughly uniform across donors in the presence/absence analyses, though that assumption may not hold. Most CMV-associated TCR beta chains appeared to be HLA-restricted in a later analysis, and the HLA associations seemed to be driven largely by CMV exposure. Some IMGT-functional V segments, including TRBV6-2 and TRBV6-3, could not be distinguished by the 87-base-pair reads and were therefore excluded. Several of the top co-occurrence clusters appeared to be linked to parvovirus B19, influenza, CMV and Epstein-Barr virus, according to a later analysis. An earlier analysis of around 600 of the donors showed that most TCR beta V segments appeared in productive rearrangements either about 90% or about 30% of the time, which broadly matched IMGT annotations. In a later analysis, HLA-associated TCR beta chains showed more clonal expansion and lower generation probabilities than non-associated chains that were equally common. The cohort was sequenced for TCR beta chains only, and without alpha or paired-chain data the features that could be detected were limited. Correlated functional status among segregating V segments might be attributable to linkage disequilibrium, but an unknown experimental factor could not be ruled out. The only immune exposure information available for the cohort was CMV serostatus. A few of the identified cytomegalovirus-associated TCR beta chains were confirmed in vitro to be specific for cytomegalovirus antigens. The study listed 150 to 200 TCR beta chains as associated with cytomegalovirus. Because counts were too low, about 17 rarely observed V segments, including chromosome 9 orphons, were excluded from the earlier analysis of 587 of the donors. In a later genetic analysis, a missense DCLRE1C variant was associated with V-gene and J-gene trimming of TCR beta chains, and the association was replicated in an independent cohort. The authors suggested that the approach could potentially be extended to other disease states and immunological phenotypes.

CDR3 length: 15 amino acids, cysteine to phenylalanine. The kept DNA is CDR3 alone, 45 bases in frame from the first base. Libraries were made using the immunoSEQ multiplex PCR assay. The multiplex PCR relied on a mix of 60 forward primers for TCR Vbeta segments and 13 reverse primers for TCR Jbeta segments. The CDR3 region of rearranged TCR beta genes was amplified from genomic DNA with a multiplex PCR assay. The Illumina HiSeq System was used to sequence the amplified TCR beta libraries as 87-base-pair reads. Per the source publication's procedure: In a later analysis, about 80 million unique TCR beta chains were counted across the 650 to 750 repertoires, and approximately 11 million of these chains were shared by at least two donors. A nearest-neighbor algorithm error-corrected the raw reads and collapsed the reads into unique sequences, merging closely related sequences to remove PCR and sequencing errors. V, D and J gene segments were assigned by aligning CDR3 sequences to IMGT reference sequences. Each retained sequence needed at least a six-nucleotide match to both a V gene segment and a J gene segment. Rearrangements were classified as productive when the CDR3 lacked stop codons and remained in frame with V and J, and all other rearrangements were classified as non-productive. Following IMGT convention, CDR3 was defined as the stretch from the second conserved V-encoded cysteine up to the conserved J-encoded phenylalanine. The earlier analysis of about 610 of the donors excluded sequences that lacked an unambiguous match to a single V gene segment. In an earlier analysis of about 590 of the donors, a V segment was called functional when productive rearrangements were above 56.7%, and segregating when the standard deviation between donors exceeded 5%. A statistical classification framework was built for diagnosing cytomegalovirus status from the catalog of TCR beta chain sequences. In a later analysis, TCR nucleotide sequences were compared against IMGT/GENE-DB human TR gene sequences so that V and J genes could be assigned. Using the TCRdist pipeline, a later analysis assigned CDR3 sequences along with most-parsimonious VDJ recombination scenarios. In a later analysis, each TCR beta chain was defined by its CDR3 amino acid sequence together with its V-gene family, and reads without a unique V-gene family were excluded. A later analysis removed 550 to 700 highly shared, low-generation-probability nucleotide sequences to deal with suspected cross-contamination and a sequencing artifact. For each public chain, a later analysis derived a clonal expansion index from normalized ranks of inferred template counts within each repertoire. Generation probabilities in a later analysis came from a VDJ recombination model fitted to out-of-frame rearrangements, and those results were checked against IGoR. A later analysis scored TCR-TCR, TCR-HLA and TCR-CMV co-occurrence with hypergeometric tests, applying a repertoire-size bias correction to TCR pairs. A later analysis estimated false discovery rates by permuting HLA or CMV assignments 20 times. In a later analysis, co-occurring TCRs were grouped using DBSCAN, with TCRdist sequence similarity added in when clustering inside HLA-allele-positive subsets. For co-occurrence clustering, repertoires with fewer than 30,000 or more than 120,000 public chains were excluded, along with a handful of repertoires with anomalous nucleotide sharing. The source is immuneACCESS, and TCRdb retained only in-frame sequences with V and J called. Part of the clones is not carried over; for the studies checked, unresolved V genes explain less than half of this, and the remainder is unexplained. The V and J calls and the clone size are those of that table, but D and trimming were determined from the DNA. This sample lists 100,000 to 150,000 clones; less than 85% were detected once. The ten biggest clones cover about 20% of the sample.

Concerning this clone: Its cognate antigen has yet to be identified. Nothing much larger sits one base from this clone, and base qualities are not available.

The cohort was made up of 500 to 850 healthy bone marrow donors. All cohort members were sampled while nominally healthy, although unrecorded immune exposures were likely present. The donor tested CMV seropositive, placing the donor among the roughly 300 seropositive members of the cohort. Each donor provided a peripheral blood sample, and peripheral blood mononuclear cells were used for TCR beta sequencing. The Qiagen DNeasy Blood Extraction Kit was used to extract genomic DNA from the blood cell samples. Input material: PBMCs. Recombination linked TRBV12-1 to TRBJ1-2; TRBD1 is the table's D call, not checked against the DNA. TRBV12-1 is a documented pseudogene. The receptor's source is a man between 18 and 35 years old in good health and CMV-seropositive. The CDR3 amino acid sequence is: CASSPGRDRLGGYTF. The DNA reads as follows: TGTGCCAGCAGCCCAGGCAGGGATCGTTTAGGTGGCTACACCTTC.